The 10 T cell receptor beta chains in this list originate from one sample, sequenced in a study of blood T cell repertoires in COVID-19. Some clones are missing from TCRdb's copy, which holds only in-frame ones; the method was immunoSEQ multiplex PCR. The sample yields approximately 82,000 clones, around 83% seen once. Sample: peripheral blood. The source is a woman aged 60-75 years with acute or convalescent COVID-19.

V usage is TRBV30 and J usage is TRBJ1-1, with D maybe TRBD1 (6 bases). This CDR3 comprises 13 residues. The V gene lost 0 bases and the J gene lost 3 bases, with 8 bases spanning the gap. Germline-derived CDR1 and CDR2 are GTSNPN and SVGIG (reference sequence). CDR3 sequence: CAWSVQGDTEAFF. In nucleotides, the CDR3 is TGTGCCTGGAGTGTACAGGGAGACACTGAAGCTTTCTTT. Filled out from reference TRBV30 and TRBJ1-1, the complete variable domain reads SQTIHQWPATLVQPVGSPLSLECTVEGTSNPNLYWYRQAAGRGLQLLFYSVGIGQISSEVPQNLSASRPQDRQFILSSKKLLLSDSGFYLCAWSVQGDTEAFFGQGTRLTVV.

The chain carries TRBV3-1 (or the pseudogene TRBV3-2) and TRBJ2-2; TRBD2 is a possible D gene (6 bases). This CDR3 has 14 amino acids. CDR1 and CDR2 from the germline V gene are LGHDT and YNNKEL (reference sequence). V dropped 2 bases and J dropped 6 bases, with 10 bases sitting between them. DNA for the CDR3: TGTGCCAGCAGCCAACGGGAGTCCTCCGGGGAGCTGTTTTTT. Translating gives CASSQRESSGELFF.

The chain carries TRBV5-4 and TRBJ2-2, with 8 bases fitting TRBD1. Germline CDR1 SGHNT, CDR2 YYREEE (reference sequence). Trimming cost V 4 bases and J 1 base; bases outside gene matches: 6. The length of the CDR3 is 16 residues. CDR3 sequence reads: CASSRLGQVNTGELFF. The CDR3 bases are TGTGCCAGCAGCCGATTGGGACAGGTGAACACCGGGGAGCTGTTTTTT. Filled out from reference TRBV5-4 and TRBJ2-2, the complete variable domain reads ETGVTQSPTHLIKTRGQQVTLRCSSQSGHNTVSWYQQALGQGPQFIFQYYREEENGRGNFPPRFSGLQFPNYSSELNVNALELDDSALYLCASSRLGQVNTGELFFGEGSRLTVL.

The chain employs TRBV5-1 and TRBJ2-1; TRBD1 matches 9 bases. CDR3 size: 16 residues. V was clipped by 5 bases and J by 10 bases; unmatched bases: 16. CDR1 is SGHRS, CDR2 YFSETQ, per germline. The CDR3, as DNA: TGCGCCAGCAGAATAACAGGGGGCGCCCCTCCGGAGGAGCAGTTCTTC. Protein product: CASRITGGAPPEEQFF. The full variable domain, completed using reference TRBV5-1 and TRBJ2-1, is KAGVTQTPRYLIKTRGQQVTLSCSPISGHRSVSWYQQTPGQGLQFLFEYFSETQRNKGNFPGRFSGRQFSNSRSEMNVSTLELGDSALYLCASRITGGAPPEEQFFGPGTRLTVL.

This rearrangement joins TRBV6-6 to TRBJ1-2; 10 nucleotides agree with TRBD1. V was pared by 8 bases and J by 2 bases, with 8 bases of the junction left unmatched. The germline V gene has CDR1 MNHNY and CDR2 SVGAGI (reference sequence). This CDR3 spans 15 amino acids. CDR3 coding DNA: TGTGCCAGCGATTTCGAGGACAGGGGGAACTATGGCTACACCTTC. Translating it yields CASDFEDRGNYGYTF.

On this clone itself: Its ends do not fully match the called genes, so a read error is possible. V gene TRBV2 combines with J gene TRBJ1-1; TRBD1 is a possible D gene (5 bases). The germline V gene has CDR1 SNHLY and CDR2 FYNNEI. The CDR3 is 13 residues long. The CDR3 loop is CASSEEGYTEAFF. The DNA for the CDR3 is TGTGCCAGCAGCGAAGAGGGGTACACTGAAGCTTTCTTT.

This clone has a single count. The CDR3 reads CASSGSYEQYF. DNA for the CDR3: TGTGCCAGCAGCGGGAGTTACGAGCAGTACTTC. This chain connects TRBV25-1 to TRBJ2-7, with a weak D call TRBD2 (6 bases). This CDR3 is 11 amino acids long. With 6 bases removed from V and 4 bases from J, the gap between germline ends came to 7 bases. Germline V gene sequence: CDR1 MGHDK, CDR2 SYGVNS.

Only one count was recorded for this clone. The rearrangement links TRBV9 to TRBJ2-1; the D is unclear. The CDR3 is made up of 13 amino acids. Germline lookup yields CDR1 SGDLS and CDR2 YYNGEE. V was cut by 0 bases and J by 16 bases, with 17 bases left in between. For the CDR3, the DNA is TGTGCCAGCAGCGTAGCTCCGCGGCTTCTTATTTTCTTC. It is translated as CASSVAPRLLIFF.

This chain uses TRBV5-1 with TRBJ2-5; 11 bases match TRBD2. CDR3 length: 17 residues. Germline CDR1 SGHRS, CDR2 YFSETQ. The V segment lost 3 bases and the J segment 5 bases; nucleotides outside the gene matches: 12. CDR3 bases: TGCGCCAGCAGCTCCAACCATCCTAGCGGGGGGATCGAGACCCAGTACTTC. Its translation: CASSSNHPSGGIETQYF.

This sequence joins TRBV2 and TRBJ2-1, with a weak D call TRBD1 (5 bases). V gave up 9 bases and J gave up 7 bases, with 19 bases separating them. This CDR3 has 14 residues. The germline V gene has CDR1 SNHLY and CDR2 FYNNEI. The CDR3 bases are TGTGCCAGTCCTTCATACCAGGGTGAGAATGAGCAGTTCTTC. Its protein product is CASPSYQGENEQFF.